This TCR beta chain was documented in a study of T cell changes during pregnancy in multiple sclerosis. The CDR3 is 15 residues long. V shed 1 base and J shed 2 bases, with 12 bases lying between them. Germline V gene sequence: CDR1 SGHVS, CDR2 FQNEAQ. This table comes from immunoSEQ multiplex PCR, and its TCRdb copy is limited to in-frame clones, with some not included. The sample comprises tens of thousands of clones, around 93% of which are singletons, and 0.7% to 1% rests with the top ten. This receptor was identified in a female donor with multiple sclerosis, enrolled in a pregnancy study. The chain carries TRBV7-8 and TRBJ2-7, with D possibly TRBD2 on 6 matching bases. Specimen: peripheral blood, collected in the first trimester of pregnancy. CDR3 loop: CASSLGTSSPYEQYF. Written as DNA, the CDR3 is TGTGCCAGCAGCTTAGGCACTAGCTCCCCCTACGAGCAGTACTTC.